This record looks at one TCR beta chain sequence and its context. This CDR3 spans 16 amino acids. The ends lost 3 bases at V and 4 bases at J; junction bases unmatched: 8. Looked up from germline, CDR1 is KGHDR and CDR2 is SFDVKD. This specimen comes from a study of blood T cell repertoires in COVID-19. Study summary: PBMCs, B-cell-depleted T cells, or T cells were the source of the cDNA or gDNA that made up the material.

Original processing notes: Estimation of nucleated cell counts was performed using reference gene primer amplification. Repertoires were generated with immunoSEQ multiplex PCR, while TCRdb's copy carries only in-frame clones and drops some. V, J and clone size reflect that table, while D and trimming were determined from the DNA. The sample records 300,000 to 450,000 clones, 85% being singletons. The chain couples TRBV24-1 to TRBJ2-3, with TRBD2 matching 8 bases. The sequenced material came from peripheral blood. The sequence was collected from a woman younger than 30 with acute or convalescent COVID-19. CDR3 protein: CATSDPGGAVADTQYF. For the CDR3, the DNA is TGTGCCACCAGTGATCCGGGGGGGGCGGTTGCAGATACGCAGTATTTT.